This TCR beta chain appears in the sequencing data of a study of T cell responses to AZD1222 COVID-19 vaccine. General study points: Regions left unmutated in variants are reportedly the target of nearly half of spike-specific TCRs. Among those given AZD1222, only 6 or 7 were seropositive at baseline. Among vaccine-associated CD4 TCRs, coverage spanned spike, with dominance at 160-218 and 743-854.

About this clone itself: Its antigen is still unknown.

The CDR3 spans 16 residues. V was pared by 6 bases and J by 3 bases, with 10 bases of the junction left unmatched. Germline V CDR1 and CDR2: SGHAT, FQNNGV. Some clones are missing from TCRdb's copy, which holds only in-frame ones; the method was immunoSEQ multiplex PCR. Of 100,000 or so clones listed, about 95% are singletons. The TCR comes from an adult in good health. The source was peripheral blood, collected on day 0 of AZD1222 vaccination. This chain uses TRBV11-2 with TRBJ2-2; 7 nucleotides agree with TRBD1. CDR3 region: CASRSPGQSYTGELFF. The CDR3 DNA sequence: TGTGCCAGCAGGTCTCCGGGACAGAGTTACACCGGGGAGCTGTTTTTT.